This entry lists 4 T cell receptor beta chains sequenced from one sample in a study of T-cell reconstitution after alpha-beta-depleted transplantation in children. Unique molecular identifiers were built into the TCRbeta library. MiXCR was run by TCRdb on the PCR reads, yielding one entry per CDR3 protein. The sample has some 220,000 distinct CDR3 sequences; around 10% are singletons. Sequencing used PBMCs from the stem cell graft donor, obtained from the stem cell graft. Source of these receptors: a human donor who donated a stem cell graft to a child with acute lymphoblastic leukemia.

This clonotype was detected a few times. The J gene is TRBJ2-3, the V gene TRBV27; TRBD2 might be the D (6 bases). Germline CDR1 and CDR2: MNHEY and SMNVEV (reference sequence). The CDR3 runs to 15 residues. Deletions cut 6 bases from V and 1 base from J, with 14 bases between. The CDR3, as DNA: TGTGCCAGCAGCATTCCGGGACTTCGCACAGATACGCAGTATTTT. Translated: CASSIPGLRTDTQYF.

This clonotype has only a few counts. V usage is TRBV20-1 and J usage is TRBJ2-3; D gene unclear. CDR1 is DFQATT, CDR2 SNEGSKA, per germline (reference sequence). With 0 bases removed from V and 4 bases from J, the gap between germline ends came to 8 bases. The CDR3 consists of 13 residues. This chain's CDR3 is CSARDRWADTQYF. The CDR3 DNA follows: TGCAGTGCTAGAGATCGGTGGGCAGATACGCAGTATTTT.

This clonotype was counted at least ten times. The genes are TRBV7-9 and TRBJ1-1; D unclear. There are 13 residues in the CDR3. V was shortened by 5 bases and J by 7 bases, with 14 bases between the two germline ends. The germline V gene has CDR1 SEHNR and CDR2 FQNEAQ (reference sequence). The CDR3 reads CASSLTVEIEAFF. The CDR3 coding sequence is TGTGCCAGCAGCCTAACAGTTGAAATTGAAGCTTTCTTT.

This clonotype has a handful of counts. The chain couples TRBV18 to TRBJ2-3; D remains ambiguous. The CDR3 has 13 amino acids. Trimming shortened V by 2 bases and J by 2 bases, and 5 bases separated the two germline ends. Germline-derived CDR1 and CDR2 are KGHSH and LQKENI. CDR3 DNA: TGTGCCAGCTCACCAATCCCCACAGATACGCAGTATTTT. Translated, it gives CASSPIPTDTQYF.